Listed below are T cell receptor beta chains from one sample, sequenced in a study of blood T cell repertoires in COVID-19. Only in-frame clones appear in the TCRdb table, and some are missing; sequencing was by immunoSEQ multiplex PCR. The repertoire holds some 260,000 clones, with more than 65% as singletons. Sequencing was carried out using peripheral blood. The source is a woman in her late teens or twenties with acute or convalescent COVID-19. Each CDR3 is given with its conserved first and last residue. The D gene is left open where the match is weak. Only part of the rows carry a size: once, few, many, or a class if the clone is expanded.

NA	NA	TRBV20-1	TRBJ2-1	CSAERYNEQFF	TGCAGTGCTGAGCGATACAATGAGCAGTTCTTC
NA	NA	TRBV7-2	TRBJ1-2	CASSLQPGASSYGYTF	TGTGCCAGCAGCTTACAGCCAGGGGCAAGTTCCTATGGCTACACCTTC
TRBD2	few	TRBV30	TRBJ2-2	CAWSRLAENTGELFF	TGTGCCTGGAGTAGACTAGCGGAAAACACCGGGGAGCTGTTTTTT
NA	few	TRBV4-3	TRBJ2-2	CASSNSYTGELFF	TGCGCCAGCAGCAACAGTTACACCGGGGAGCTGTTTTTT
NA	NA	TRBV3-1/TRBV3-2	TRBJ1-2	CASSLGWRYGYTF	TGTGCCAGCAGCCTCGGGTGGCGCTATGGCTACACCTTC
NA	NA	TRBV20-1	TRBJ1-2	CSARATYGYTF	TGCAGTGCTAGGGCCACATATGGCTACACCTTC
TRBD1	NA	TRBV5-1	TRBJ1-1	CASSPPGGDTEAFF	TGCGCCAGCAGCCCTCCAGGGGGAGACACTGAAGCTTTCTTT
TRBD1	NA	TRBV11-2	TRBJ2-6	CASSSGDRGISGANVLTF	TGTGCCAGCAGCTCAGGGGACAGGGGAATCTCTGGGGCCAACGTCCTGACTTTC
NA	NA	TRBV3-1/TRBV3-2	TRBJ1-4	CASTRPGPTEKLFF	TGTGCCAGCACCCGGCCAGGGCCGACTGAAAAACTGTTTTTT
NA	NA	TRBV9	TRBJ1-3	CASSAQQGKSGNTIYF	TGTGCCAGCAGCGCACAACAGGGAAAGTCTGGAAACACCATATATTTT